This T cell receptor beta chain was profiled in a study of naive and memory T cell subsets (dated by TCRdb to between 2016 and 2019). The study in broad terms: The figure summarizing these samples reported about 10 blood donors, 7 tuberculin skin test biopsies and 3 saline control biopsies. Usually PCR2 was run as a SYBR Green qPCR and stopped at a set threshold, although low-input samples could use end-point PCR (approximately 6 cycles) instead.

This clonotype turned up a few times. What this receptor recognizes is not known. No base quality values were provided; no much bigger clone lies one nucleotide off. On the study overall, not on this receptor specifically: The RNA-based method was acknowledged as potentially sensitive to TCR transcript changes with T cell activation and differentiation.

The study described a robust, sensitive protocol for amplifying, sequencing and analyzing TCRs, using 3' ligation of a UMI-containing oligonucleotide to TCR cDNA. For whole blood analysis, approximately 2.5 ml of peripheral blood was collected from healthy adult volunteers into Tempus tubes, and RNA was extracted following the manufacturer's instructions. Before reverse transcription, total RNA that had not been cell sorted was treated with RQ1 DNase, with a target input of about 1 to 1000 ng. To check how robust the pipeline was in samples where T cells make up a minority population, libraries were built from skin biopsies and whole blood. Library generation was performed with UMI-ligation and nested PCR. The ligated cDNA was amplified in four rounds of PCR with nested alpha and beta constant region primers together with the SP2 primer. For the blood and skin samples, reverse transcription of TCR RNA was done with SuperScript IV along with alpha and beta constant region primers. Using T4 RNA ligase 1, an oligonucleotide carrying both the Illumina SP2 primer and a UMI was ligated onto the 3' end of the cDNA. The 12-nucleotide UMI consisted of two random hexamers with an eight-base spacer between the hexamers to prevent hairpin formation. From the second PCR onward, TCR alpha and beta chain libraries were processed separately and dual indexed for multiplexing. After pooling, the indexed libraries were analyzed by capillary electrophoresis and sequenced on either an Illumina MiSeq or NextSeq. Libraries were spiked with PhiX DNA at about 5-7.5% so that base diversity was increased and cluster recognition was improved. From the authors' description of their analysis: Demultiplexor extracted UMIs from read 2, combined them with read 1 TCR sequence, and split reads by sample indices. Decombinator identified V and J genes and V-J junctions and gave each TCR a five-part identifier that included V and J deletions. UMIs were used by Collapsinator to correct sequencing errors and PCR amplification heterogeneity, so that a UMI-based abundance was obtained for each TCR. CDR3Translator converted identifiers to nucleotide sequence, translated to amino acids, and extracted CDR3 regions using terminal motifs. After normalization to the amount of input RNA, error-corrected alpha and beta TCR counts from blood and skin were compared. In-frame beta chains were kept once TCRdb had trimmed the public reads at Q25 with fastp and called clones with MiXCR. Rows with a matching CDR3 protein are joined into one entry that keeps the most common DNA and genes. The V and J calls were not made by the authors but by TCRdb's processing. The sample has over 20,000 distinct CDR3 sequences on record, roughly 5.2% of them singletons. The ten largest clones add up to roughly 6.8% of the sample.

Between the V and J ends, shortened by 3 bases and 4 bases respectively, the junction contains 1 base. CDR1 and CDR2, looked up from the germline V gene (reference sequence), are LGHDT and YNNKEL. The CDR3 numbers 12 residues from cysteine through phenylalanine. Only CDR3 DNA is held: 36 bases, read in frame from base 1. Material: blood. The V and J genes are TRBV3-1 and TRBJ1-6, with no reliable assignment of the D segment. The source of this sequence is an adult in good health. The CDR3 region reads CASSQYNSPLHF. The DNA sequence is as follows: TGTGCCAGCAGCCAGTATAATTCACCCCTCCACTTT.